Listed here are 5 T cell receptor beta chains from one sample, sequenced in a study of OX40 agonist ivuxolimab in advanced cancers. The method was immunoSEQ multiplex PCR; TCRdb's version includes in-frame clones alone and lacks a portion of them. The sample shows some 99,000 clones, approximately 93% of them seen only once. The source material was CD4+ or CD8+ T cells sorted from blood, sampled in a trial of the OX40 agonist ivuxolimab. The receptors shown here come from an adult with an advanced solid tumor such as melanoma, head and neck, liver or kidney cancer.

The chain employs TRBV5-4 and TRBJ2-5; a weak D match, TRBD2 (6 bases). The ends were cut back, 4 bases at V and 2 bases at J, with 18 bases in the middle. Looked up from germline, CDR1 is SGHNT and CDR2 is YYREEE (reference sequence). The CDR3 consists of 16 residues. The CDR3 DNA sequence: TGTGCCAGCAGCCGTGGGCCAGCGGGCCGGCAAGAGACCCAGTACTTC. The encoded protein is CASSRGPAGRQETQYF. Full variable domain (rest looked up from reference TRBV5-4 and TRBJ2-5): ETGVTQSPTHLIKTRGQQVTLRCSSQSGHNTVSWYQQALGQGPQFIFQYYREEENGRGNFPPRFSGLQFPNYSSELNVNALELDDSALYLCASSRGPAGRQETQYFGPGTRLLVL.

V and J are TRBV30 and TRBJ2-3; 11 nucleotides match TRBD2. The CDR3 has 15 residues. V trimming: 3 bases; J trimming: 4 bases; junction bases outside the gene matches: 6. From germline, CDR1 is GTSNPN and CDR2 SVGIG (reference sequence). CDR3 protein: CAWRSPSGRSDTQYF. In DNA, the CDR3 is TGTGCCTGGAGGAGTCCTAGCGGGAGGTCAGATACGCAGTATTTT.

V and J are TRBV5-1 and TRBJ2-3, with a weak D call TRBD2 (5 bases). Germline V gives CDR1 SGHRS, CDR2 YFSETQ. V lost 3 bases and J 5 bases, leaving 10 bases between the germline ends. This CDR3 region has 13 residues. CDR3 residues: CASSYPGEDTQYF. Here the CDR3 DNA reads TGCGCCAGCAGCTACCCCGGGGAAGATACGCAGTATTTT.

The J gene is TRBJ2-1, the V gene TRBV7-9; TRBD2 matches 12 bases. Germline V CDR1 and CDR2: SEHNR, FQNEAQ (reference sequence). This CDR3 region has 18 residues. V was clipped by 2 bases and J by 0 bases; unmatched bases: 5. The CDR3 DNA is TGTGCCAGCAGCTTATCAGGACTAGCGGGGATCTCCTACAATGAGCAGTTCTTC. This encodes CASSLSGLAGISYNEQFF. The entire variable domain, with the rest obtained from reference TRBV7-9 and TRBJ2-1, is as follows: DTGVSQNPRHKITKRGQNVTFRCDPISEHNRLYWYRQTLGQGPEFLTYFQNEAQLEKSRLLSDRFSAERPKGSFSTLEIQRTEQGDSAMYLCASSLSGLAGISYNEQFFGPGTRLTVL.

This clone was seen only once. The CDR3 DNA is TGCAGCGTTGTAACTAGCGTCCCTTACGAGCAGTACTTC. Amino acids: CSVVTSVPYEQYF. The chain uses TRBV29-1 and TRBJ2-7, with 7 bases fitting TRBD2. CDR1 is SQVTM, CDR2 ANQGSEA, per germline. The CDR3 is made up of 13 amino acids. Trimming removed 4 bases from V and 4 bases from J; junction bases left unmatched: 7.